The source of this T cell receptor beta chain is a study of OX40 agonist ivuxolimab in advanced cancers. This clone occurred once. Its antigen is still unknown. Regarding the study as a whole: Blood T cells, both CD4+ and CD8+, expanded clonally by week 6 at 0.1 to 3.0 mg/kg. Partial responders at 0.1-3.0 mg/kg showed near-lowest clonal expansion.

Profiled with immunoSEQ multiplex PCR; TCRdb holds only in-frame clones, not every one. The sample yields 95,000 to 100,000 clones, just under 95% seen once. This CDR3 comprises 16 residues. Germline V gene sequence: CDR1 SGHTS, CDR2 YDEGEE. Trimming took 0 bases from V and 0 from J, leaving 11 bases between them. The receptor was isolated from an adult with an advanced solid tumor such as melanoma, head and neck, liver or kidney cancer. The chain combines TRBV5-8 with TRBJ2-3; perhaps TRBD2 as D (5 bases). This specimen was CD4+ or CD8+ T cells sorted from blood, taken in a trial of the OX40 agonist ivuxolimab. CDR3 nucleotide sequence: TGTGCCAGCAGCTTGGGAGGGTCGGTGAGCACAGATACGCAGTATTTT. It translates to CASSLGGSVSTDTQYF.